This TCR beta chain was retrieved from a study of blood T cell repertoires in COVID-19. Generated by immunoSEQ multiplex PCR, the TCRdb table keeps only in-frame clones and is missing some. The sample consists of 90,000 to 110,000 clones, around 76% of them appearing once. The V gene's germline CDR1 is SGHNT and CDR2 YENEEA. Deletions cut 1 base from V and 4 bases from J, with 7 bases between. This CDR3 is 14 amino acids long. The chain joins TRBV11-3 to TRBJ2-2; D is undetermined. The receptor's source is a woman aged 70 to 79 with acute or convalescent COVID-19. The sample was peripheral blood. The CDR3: CASSLGLSTGELFF. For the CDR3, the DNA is TGTGCCAGCAGCTTAGGACTTTCCACCGGGGAGCTGTTTTTT. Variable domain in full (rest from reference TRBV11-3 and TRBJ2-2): EAGVVQSPRYKIIEKKQPVAFWCNPISGHNTLYWYLQNLGQGPELLIRYENEEAVDDSQLPKDRFSAERLKGVDSTLKIQPAELGDSAVYLCASSLGLSTGELFFGEGSRLTVL.